Listed below are T cell receptor beta chains from one sample, sequenced in a study of T cells in localized non-small cell lung cancer. The method was immunoSEQ multiplex PCR; TCRdb's version includes in-frame clones alone and lacks a portion of them. The sample carries under 45,000 clones, 83% recorded once. The sequences come from PBMCs, collected before any cancer treatment. The receptor source for this set is a man aged 35-69 years with stage II lung adenocarcinoma. The CDR3 runs from the conserved cysteine through the conserved F or W. The order of the fields is D gene, V gene, J gene, clone size, CDR3 DNA, CDR3 protein. A D gene is named only where the DNA matches it firmly. For some rows the clone size is stated as once, few or many, or as a class when expanded; others skip it.

.,TRBV19,TRBJ2-4,few,TGTGCCAGTAGTATTGTGGGCAGGCAAAAAAACATTCAGTACTTC,CASSIVGRQKNIQYF
.,TRBV11-2,TRBJ1-2,.,TGTGCCAGCAGCTTAACGATCAGGGACCCGTCCCCTAACTATGGCTACACCTTC,CASSLTIRDPSPNYGYTF
TRBD1,TRBV6-5,TRBJ2-7,few,TGTGCCAGCAGTTCTCGGATCCGGACAGGGGGCCTTGAGCAGTACTTC,CASSSRIRTGGLEQYF
.,TRBV19,TRBJ1-5,once,TGTGCCAGTAGTACAGGGGCGCAGGTCCAGCCCCAGCATTTT,CASSTGAQVQPQHF
TRBD1,TRBV25-1,TRBJ1-4,.,TGTGCCAGCAGTGAAGTACAGGGGGAAAATGAAAAACTGTTTTTT,CASSEVQGENEKLFF
TRBD2,TRBV5-4,TRBJ2-2,.,TGTGCCAGCAGCTTGGCCGGTAGCGGGAGGTCCGGGGAGCTGTTTTTT,CASSLAGSGRSGELFF
TRBD2,TRBV19,TRBJ2-4,.,TGTGCCAGTAGTATAGATGGGATCCCCCGACTAGCGGATAAAAACATTCAGTACTTC,CASSIDGIPRLADKNIQYF
.,TRBV11-2,TRBJ1-2,.,TGTGCCAGCAGCTTTAACCGGGGACAAGGAGGAGACTACACCTTC,CASSFNRGQGGDYTF
.,TRBV5-5,TRBJ2-2,few,TGTGCCAGCAGCTTTTACAGGGAGAACACCGGGGAGCTGTTTTTT,CASSFYRENTGELFF
.,TRBV6-5,TRBJ1-5,.,TGTGCCAGCAGTTACTCTTACAGGTTTTCCAATCAGCCCCAGCATTTT,CASSYSYRFSNQPQHF
.,TRBV28,TRBJ2-7,once,TGTGCCAGCAGGGGCTTCTACGAGCAGTACTTC,CASRGFYEQYF
.,TRBV14,TRBJ2-5,.,TGTGCCAGCAGCCAAGGGAGCACCCCCCTGGAGACCCAGTACTTC,CASSQGSTPLETQYF
TRBD2,TRBV6-5,TRBJ2-1,.,TGTGCCATCGGGAGGGCCAACTACAATGAGCAGTTCTTC,CAIGRANYNEQFF
TRBD1,TRBV14,TRBJ2-3,.,TGTGCCAGCAGCCAATTGGGACAGACGCAGTATTTT,CASSQLGQTQYF
.,TRBV6-1,TRBJ2-3,.,TGTGCCAGCAGAGACAGTGGGGGAATGGCAGATACGCAGTATTTT,CASRDSGGMADTQYF
.,TRBV6-5,TRBJ1-6,few,TGTGCCAGCAGTTACTCGTCTACAGGAGATTCACCCCTCCACTTT,CASSYSSTGDSPLHF
.,TRBV9,TRBJ2-1,few,TGTGCCAGCAGCGAAAGACCATACAATGAGCAGTTCTTC,CASSERPYNEQFF
.,TRBV4-2,TRBJ1-5,.,TGTGCCAGCAGCCAAGAGAACAGCAATCAGCCCCAGCATTTT,CASSQENSNQPQHF
.,TRBV9,TRBJ1-3,.,TGTGCCAGCAGCCCCTTTGGTCGCGAAGGAAACACCATATATTTT,CASSPFGREGNTIYF
TRBD1,TRBV4-1,TRBJ2-7,.,TGCGCCAGCAGCCAAGAAGTCCGAGTCCTGACAGGGCAAGAGCAGTACTTC,CASSQEVRVLTGQEQYF
.,TRBV6-6,TRBJ1-5,.,TGTGCCAGCAGTTACTCTAGTTCGAGGCAGCCCCAGCATTTT,CASSYSSSRQPQHF
TRBD2,TRBV6-5,TRBJ2-7,few,TGTGCCAGCAGCCCCGCGGGAGACCTTTTCTACGAGCAGTACTTC,CASSPAGDLFYEQYF
.,TRBV27,TRBJ1-5,.,TGTGCCAACCAGGTCGACTGGAGCAATCAGCCCCAGCATTTT,CANQVDWSNQPQHF
.,TRBV5-4,TRBJ2-3,.,TGTGCCAGCAGCCGGAGGGGGCGGGGGGCCACAGATACGCAGTATTTT,CASSRRGRGATDTQYF
.,TRBV6-5,TRBJ2-2,once,TGTGCCAGCAGTTTGGGGTTGTCCGGGGAGCTGTTTTTT,CASSLGLSGELFF
.,TRBV10-3,TRBJ2-3,.,TGTGCCATCAGTGAGTCGAAGGGAAGCACAGATACGCAGTATTTT,CAISESKGSTDTQYF
.,TRBV4-3,TRBJ2-7,.,TGCGCCAGCAGCCAGGTTCCTTATAGCTCCTACGAGCAGTACTTC,CASSQVPYSSYEQYF
TRBD1,TRBV10-3,TRBJ1-4,.,TGTGCCATCAGTCCGGACAGGGGGTATGGAAAACTGTTTTTT,CAISPDRGYGKLFF
TRBD1,TRBV29-1,TRBJ2-5,once,TGCAGCGTTGAAAGGGACAGGGAAGAGACCCAGTACTTC,CSVERDREETQYF
.,TRBV30,TRBJ1-5,few,TGTGCCTGGAGTGTACGGGGTCAGCCCCAGCATTTT,CAWSVRGQPQHF
TRBD1,TRBV6-1,TRBJ1-3,few,TGTGCCAGCAGGGAAAATATGGCGACAGGGGCACCGGGAAACACCATATATTTT,CASRENMATGAPGNTIYF
TRBD2,TRBV29-1,TRBJ2-1,.,TGCAGCGTCTCGTGGACTAGCGGGAGGGGCCATGAGCAGTTCTTC,CSVSWTSGRGHEQFF
.,TRBV5-4,TRBJ1-3,.,TGTGCCAGCAGCGATACCTCTGGAAACACCATATATTTT,CASSDTSGNTIYF
TRBD1,TRBV6-6,TRBJ2-7,.,TGTGCCAGTAGGGACAGCTTTGGAGAGCAGTACTTC,CASRDSFGEQYF
TRBD1,TRBV6-1,TRBJ1-5,once,TGTGCCAGCAGTTTACAGGGGGGCAATCAGCCCCAGCATTTT,CASSLQGGNQPQHF
TRBD2,TRBV19,TRBJ2-7,few,TGTGCCAGTAGTACCGGGACTAGCGTCTACGAGCAGTACTTC,CASSTGTSVYEQYF
.,TRBV19,TRBJ2-1,.,TGTGCCAGTAGTCCCCGGGGGGCAGGGGCCTACAATGAGCAGTTCTTC,CASSPRGAGAYNEQFF
.,TRBV2,TRBJ1-4,.,TGTGCCAGCAGTGAAGGGCAGCCAGCAACTAATGAAAAACTGTTTTTT,CASSEGQPATNEKLFF
TRBD1,TRBV4-3,TRBJ1-2,.,TGCGCCAGCAGCCTTCGAGGACAGGGGGCAGATGGCTACACCTTC,CASSLRGQGADGYTF
TRBD2,TRBV5-1,TRBJ2-1,few,TGCGCCAGCAGCCCTGGGACTAGCGGGAGATTCAATGAGCAGTTCTTC,CASSPGTSGRFNEQFF
TRBD1,TRBV5-8,TRBJ1-2,.,TGTGCCAGCAGCTCGGACAGGGTCTATGGCTACACCTTC,CASSSDRVYGYTF
.,TRBV4-3,TRBJ1-1,.,TGCGCCAGCAGCCAAGAGGGGACGTTGAACACTGAAGCTTTCTTT,CASSQEGTLNTEAFF
.,TRBV6-1,TRBJ2-7,.,TGTGCCAGCAGTGATGAGGAGGGTCCCTACGAGCAGTACTTC,CASSDEEGPYEQYF
TRBD2,TRBV14,TRBJ2-4,once,TGTGCCAGCAGCCAAGTTGGCGGGGGGGTAGCCAAAAACATTCAGTACTTC,CASSQVGGGVAKNIQYF